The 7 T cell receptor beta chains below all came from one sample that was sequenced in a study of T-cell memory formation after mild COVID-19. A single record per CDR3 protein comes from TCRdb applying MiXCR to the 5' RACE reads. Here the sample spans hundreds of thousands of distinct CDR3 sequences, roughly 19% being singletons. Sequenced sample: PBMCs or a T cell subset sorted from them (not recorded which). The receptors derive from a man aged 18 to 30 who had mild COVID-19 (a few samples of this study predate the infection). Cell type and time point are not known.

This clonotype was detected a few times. The CDR3 is CASSQSSRTFSGNTIYF. The CDR3 DNA follows: TGCGCCAGCAGCCAATCATCCCGGACTTTCTCTGGAAACACCATATATTTT. This chain joins TRBV4-1 and TRBJ1-3; no clear D gene. Per germline, CDR1 MGHRA and CDR2 YSYEKL. This CDR3 has 17 residues. Trimming shortened V by 2 bases and J by 0 bases, and 14 bases separated the two germline ends.

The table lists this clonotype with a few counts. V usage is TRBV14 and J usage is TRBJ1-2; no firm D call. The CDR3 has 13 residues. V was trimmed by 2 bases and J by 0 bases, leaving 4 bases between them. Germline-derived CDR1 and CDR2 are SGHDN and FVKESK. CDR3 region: CASSQQANYGYTF. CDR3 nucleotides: TGTGCCAGCAGCCAACAGGCTAACTATGGCTACACCTTC.

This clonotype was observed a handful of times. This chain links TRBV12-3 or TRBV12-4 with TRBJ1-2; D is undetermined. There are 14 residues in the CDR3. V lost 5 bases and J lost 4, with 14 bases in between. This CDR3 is CASSGRLGSYGYTF. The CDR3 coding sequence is TGTGCCAGCAGTGGACGACTGGGATCCTATGGCTACACCTTC.

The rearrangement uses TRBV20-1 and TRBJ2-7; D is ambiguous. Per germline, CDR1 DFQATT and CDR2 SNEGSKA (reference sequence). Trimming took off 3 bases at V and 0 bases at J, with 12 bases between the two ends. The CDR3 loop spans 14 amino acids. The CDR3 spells CSARKRSSSYEQYV. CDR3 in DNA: TGCAGTGCTAGGAAACGGAGTAGCTCCTACGAGCAGTACGTC.

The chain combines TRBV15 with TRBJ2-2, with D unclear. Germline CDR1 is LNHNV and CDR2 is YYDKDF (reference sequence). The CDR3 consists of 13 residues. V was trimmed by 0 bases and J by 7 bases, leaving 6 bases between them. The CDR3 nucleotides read TGTGCCACCAGCAGAGATTTGTTCGGGGAGCTGTTTTTT. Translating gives CATSRDLFGELFF.

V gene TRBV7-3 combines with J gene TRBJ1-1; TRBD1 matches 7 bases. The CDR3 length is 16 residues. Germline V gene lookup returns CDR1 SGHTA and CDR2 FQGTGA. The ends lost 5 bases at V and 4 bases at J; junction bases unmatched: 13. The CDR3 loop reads CASSPQTGSRSTEAFF. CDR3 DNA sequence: TGTGCCAGCAGCCCTCAGACAGGGTCGAGGAGCACTGAAGCTTTCTTT.

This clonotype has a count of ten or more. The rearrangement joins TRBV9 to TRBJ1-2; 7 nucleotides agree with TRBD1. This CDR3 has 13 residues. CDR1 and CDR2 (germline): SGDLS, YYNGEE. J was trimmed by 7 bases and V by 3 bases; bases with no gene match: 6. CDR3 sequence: CASSATGEVGYTF. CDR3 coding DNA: TGTGCCAGCAGCGCTACAGGGGAGGTTGGCTACACCTTC.